This TCR beta chain appears in the sequencing data of a study of cytomegalovirus exposure and HLA in healthy donors. The PCR was carried out with 60 Vbeta primers and 13 Jbeta primers. The method was immunoSEQ multiplex PCR; TCRdb's version includes in-frame clones alone and lacks a portion of them. The table includes around 130,000 clones, about 80% detected once. In germline, CDR1 is MRHNA, CDR2 SNTAGT. The CDR3 covers 15 residues. V was pared by 6 bases and J by 3 bases, with 8 bases of the junction left unmatched. The rearrangement links TRBV6-4 to TRBJ2-7; 10 bases align to TRBD1. This TCR was sampled from a woman aged 35 to 49 in good health and CMV-seronegative. The sample was PBMCs. For the CDR3, the DNA is TGTGCCAGCAGCCCCGGGACAGGGGATCGCTACGAGCAGTACTTC. Residues: CASSPGTGDRYEQYF.